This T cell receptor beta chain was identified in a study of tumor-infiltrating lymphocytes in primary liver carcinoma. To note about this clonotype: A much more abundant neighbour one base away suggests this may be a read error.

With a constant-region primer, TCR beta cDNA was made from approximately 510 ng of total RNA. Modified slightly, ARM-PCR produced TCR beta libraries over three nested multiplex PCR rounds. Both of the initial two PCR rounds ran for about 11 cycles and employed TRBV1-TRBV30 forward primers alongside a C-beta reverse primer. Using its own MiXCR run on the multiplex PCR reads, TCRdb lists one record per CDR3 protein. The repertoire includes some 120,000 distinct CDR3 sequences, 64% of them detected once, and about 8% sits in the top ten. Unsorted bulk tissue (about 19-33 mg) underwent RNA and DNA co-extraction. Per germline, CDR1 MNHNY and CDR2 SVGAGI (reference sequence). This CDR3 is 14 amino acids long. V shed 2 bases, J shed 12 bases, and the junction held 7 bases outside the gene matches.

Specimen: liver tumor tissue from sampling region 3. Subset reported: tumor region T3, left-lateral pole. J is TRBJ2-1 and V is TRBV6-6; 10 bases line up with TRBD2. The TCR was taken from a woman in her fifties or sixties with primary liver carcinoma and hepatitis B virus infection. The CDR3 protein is CASSYGTSVHGQFF. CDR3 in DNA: TGTGCCAGCAGTTACGGGACTAGCGTTCATGGGCAGTTCTTC.